This TCR beta chain is from a study of blood T cell repertoires in COVID-19. The wider study: The origin of the acute and convalescent COVID-19 samples was the United States, Italy and Spain. PBMCs, B-cell-depleted T cells, or T cells were the source of the cDNA or gDNA that made up the material.

The method was immunoSEQ multiplex PCR; TCRdb's version includes in-frame clones alone and lacks a portion of them. The sample yields about 410,000 clones, 89% seen once. The CDR3 has 15 residues. CDR1 MDHEN and CDR2 SYDVKM come from the germline V gene. The V and J ends lost 6 bases and 10 bases, in that order; junction bases with no gene match: 11. Sequencing was performed on peripheral blood. The chain combines TRBV28 with TRBJ1-6, with 8 bases lining up with TRBD1. This TCR derives from a woman aged 40-49 years with COVID-19, enrolled during active disease. The chain's CDR3 is CASRPPQGGGSPLHF. CDR3 sequence (DNA): TGTGCCAGCAGACCCCCACAGGGGGGGGGCTCACCCCTCCACTTT.